The 8 T cell receptor beta chains given below trace back to one sample, sequenced in a study of blood T cell repertoires in COVID-19. Assay: immunoSEQ multiplex PCR; the TCRdb copy retains only in-frame clones and omits some. The table has a few hundred thousand clones, 83% seen once. The specimen sequenced was peripheral blood. The receptors stem from a woman aged 45-59 years with acute or convalescent COVID-19.

This chain links TRBV4-2 with TRBJ1-2, with TRBD1 identical over 8 bases. V was clipped by 4 bases and J by 0 bases; unmatched bases: 13. This CDR3 spans 18 amino acids. CDR1 is LGHNA, CDR2 YNFKEQ, per germline. For the CDR3, the DNA is TGTGCCAGCAGCCTCCAGGGCCCCGGGACAGGAGCTAACTATGGCTACACCTTC. Encoded protein: CASSLQGPGTGANYGYTF.

V gene TRBV7-9 combines with J gene TRBJ2-2, with D tentatively TRBD1 (6 bases). Trimming took off 5 bases at V and 5 bases at J, with 27 bases between the two ends. CDR1 is SEHNR and CDR2 is FQNEAQ in the germline V gene (reference sequence). The CDR3 runs to 19 residues. DNA for the CDR3: TGTGCCAGCAGCCAGATCCGGTATGGGGGCAGGGAAGAGACCGGGGAGCTGTTTTTT. It yields the protein CASSQIRYGGREETGELFF.

This chain links TRBV28 with TRBJ1-6; TRBD1 is a possible D gene (5 bases). V lost 3 bases and J lost 14, with 8 bases in between. CDR3 size: 11 residues. Germline V gene sequence: CDR1 MDHEN, CDR2 SYDVKM. As DNA, the CDR3 is TGTGCCAGCAGTTTGGGGGGGGCCCTCCACTTT. This encodes CASSLGGALHF.

This rearrangement joins TRBV25-1 to TRBJ1-2; D might be TRBD1 (5 bases). The CDR3 is made up of 13 amino acids. Germline values: CDR1 MGHDK, CDR2 SYGVNS. With 5 bases removed from V and 4 bases from J, the gap between germline ends came to 11 bases. The CDR3 sequence: CASSHGGFYGYTF. CDR3 in DNA: TGTGCCAGCAGTCACGGGGGATTCTATGGCTACACCTTC.

The J gene is TRBJ2-3, the V gene TRBV5-8; tentative D call: TRBD1 (5 bases). The CDR3 totals 14 residues. Germline CDR1 reads SGHTS; CDR2 reads YDEGEE. Deletions cut 3 bases from V and 6 bases from J, with 14 bases between. This CDR3 is CASSSQTAVDTQYF. The CDR3 DNA follows: TGTGCCAGCAGCTCCCAGACAGCCGTGGATACGCAGTATTTT.

The chain employs TRBV6-1 and TRBJ2-3, with D hard to call. V was clipped by 1 base and J by 3 bases, with 14 bases between them. Germline values: CDR1 MNHNS, CDR2 SASEGT. CDR3 length: 16 amino acids. The CDR3 is CASSEEWPLWTDTQYF. CDR3 bases: TGTGCCAGCAGTGAAGAGTGGCCCCTTTGGACAGATACGCAGTATTTT.

The rearrangement uses TRBV7-2 and TRBJ1-4, with 11 bases lining up with TRBD1. Germline V lookup: CDR1 SGHTA, CDR2 FQGNSA. V dropped 2 bases and J dropped 7; count of bases not matched to a gene: 6. The CDR3 runs to 16 residues. The CDR3 reads CASSLNSGQGGEKLFF. CDR3 nucleotides: TGTGCCAGCAGCTTAAATTCGGGACAGGGGGGTGAAAAACTGTTTTTT.

CDR3 loop: CASSLERGWGYTF. The CDR3 DNA is TGCGCCAGCAGCTTGGAACGAGGATGGGGCTACACCTTC. The chain links TRBV5-1 to TRBJ1-2; unclear D gene. V dropped 0 bases and J dropped 8 bases, with 11 bases sitting between them. This CDR3 spans 13 amino acids. CDR1 and CDR2 (germline): SGHRS, YFSETQ. The full variable domain, with the rest looked up from reference TRBV5-1 and TRBJ1-2, is KAGVTQTPRYLIKTRGQQVTLSCSPISGHRSVSWYQQTPGQGLQFLFEYFSETQRNKGNFPGRFSGRQFSNSRSEMNVSTLELGDSALYLCASSLERGWGYTFGSGTRLTVV.